Below are 10 T cell receptor beta chains sequenced from a single sample in a study of blood T cell repertoires in COVID-19. The repertoire was sequenced with immunoSEQ multiplex PCR; TCRdb's copy has only in-frame clones and lacks some. The table shows over 110,000 clones, with roughly four fifths occurring only once. Sequencing was done on a sample of peripheral blood. The source of these receptors is an older man with acute or convalescent COVID-19.

The chain recombines TRBV6-1 with TRBJ1-4; TRBD1 matches 7 bases. With 2 bases clipped from V and 7 bases from J, the junction kept 4 bases outside the gene matches. Germline loops: CDR1 MNHNS, CDR2 SASEGT. The CDR3 is made up of 14 amino acids. The CDR3 protein is CASSELAGGEKLFF. The DNA of the CDR3 is TGTGCCAGCAGTGAATTGGCAGGGGGTGAAAAACTGTTTTTT.

The chain employs TRBV19 and TRBJ2-5, with 7 bases aligning to TRBD1. The V segment lost 4 bases and the J segment 5 bases; nucleotides outside the gene matches: 4. Germline V gene lookup returns CDR1 LNHDA and CDR2 SQIVND (reference sequence). The CDR3 spans 13 residues. The CDR3 sequence: CASSNRGSETQYF. The DNA for the CDR3 is TGTGCCAGTAGTAACAGGGGAAGTGAGACCCAGTACTTC. The full variable domain, completed using reference TRBV19 and TRBJ2-5, is DGGITQSPKYLFRKEGQNVTLSCEQNLNHDAMYWYRQDPGQGLRLIYYSQIVNDFQKGDIAEGYSVSREKKESFPLTVTSAQKNPTAFYLCASSNRGSETQYFGPGTRLLVL.

The CDR3 sequence: CASSQGQARQETQYF. For the CDR3, the DNA is TGTGCCAGCAGCCAGGGACAGGCGCGCCAAGAGACCCAGTACTTC. This chain uses TRBV7-2 with TRBJ2-5; 8 positions agree with TRBD1. This CDR3 contains 15 residues. With 5 bases clipped from V and 1 base from J, the junction kept 6 bases outside the gene matches. CDR1 is SGHTA and CDR2 is FQGNSA in the germline V gene.

The chain uses TRBV2 and TRBJ1-1, with 10 bases aligning to TRBD1. After removal of 6 bases from V and 2 bases from J, the junction contained 3 bases not matched to a gene. This CDR3 is 14 amino acids long. The germline gives CDR1 SNHLY, CDR2 FYNNEI. The CDR3 region has the DNA TGTGCCAGCAGGGACAGGGGGGTCAACACTGAAGCTTTCTTT. This gives the protein CASRDRGVNTEAFF.

The chain is built from TRBV5-1 and TRBJ2-5; TRBD1 might be the D (5 bases). This CDR3 contains 17 residues. The germline gives CDR1 SGHRS, CDR2 YFSETQ. The V end lost 4 bases, the J end lost 5 bases, and 24 bases lay between the germline ends. The CDR3 spells CASSKEGDSSAGETQYF. The CDR3 nucleotides are TGCGCCAGCAGCAAGGAAGGGGATTCCTCCGCCGGGGAGACCCAGTACTTC.

The V gene is TRBV7-2, the J gene TRBJ1-1, with D possibly TRBD1 on 6 matching bases. The germline V gene encodes CDR1 SGHTA and CDR2 FQGNSA. V was trimmed by 5 bases and J by 2 bases, leaving 15 bases between them. The CDR3 totals 15 residues. CDR3 in amino acids: CASSRTGQTNTEAFF. The CDR3 nucleotides read TGTGCCAGCAGCAGAACAGGACAGACTAACACTGAAGCTTTCTTT.

This rearrangement joins TRBV2 to TRBJ2-6, with 9 bases lining up with TRBD2. The V and J ends lost 10 bases and 3 bases, in that order; junction bases with no gene match: 7. The CDR3 extends over 15 amino acids. Germline values: CDR1 SNHLY, CDR2 FYNNEI. CDR3 in amino acids: CATDKAGGGANVLTF. The DNA for the CDR3 is TGTGCCACCGACAAAGCGGGAGGTGGGGCCAACGTCCTGACTTTC.

V is TRBV18 and J is TRBJ1-1; the D is unclear. The CDR3 has 14 amino acids. The V end lost 3 bases, the J end lost 4 bases, and 12 bases lay between the germline ends. The germline V gene encodes CDR1 KGHSH and CDR2 LQKENI. Written as DNA, the CDR3 is TGTGCCAGCTCACCTGGTCAGGCGAGCACTGAAGCTTTCTTT. Translation gives CASSPGQASTEAFF.

This chain joins TRBV7-9 and TRBJ1-4, with D possibly TRBD1 on 6 matching bases. Trimming took off 4 bases at V and 8 bases at J, with 14 bases between the two ends. Germline V gene sequence: CDR1 SEHNR, CDR2 FQNEAQ (reference sequence). The CDR3 contains 14 residues. The CDR3 is CASSSQGVGEKLFF. The CDR3 DNA sequence: TGTGCCAGCAGCTCACAGGGAGTTGGGGAAAAACTGTTTTTT.

V is TRBV5-4 and J is TRBJ2-5; D remains unclear. CDR3 length: 13 residues. CDR1 and CDR2 (germline): SGHNT, YYREEE (reference sequence). Trimming shortened V by 0 bases and J by 3 bases, and 6 bases separated the two germline ends. The CDR3 sequence is CASSLDQKETQYF. The DNA for the CDR3 is TGTGCCAGCAGCTTGGACCAGAAAGAGACCCAGTACTTC.